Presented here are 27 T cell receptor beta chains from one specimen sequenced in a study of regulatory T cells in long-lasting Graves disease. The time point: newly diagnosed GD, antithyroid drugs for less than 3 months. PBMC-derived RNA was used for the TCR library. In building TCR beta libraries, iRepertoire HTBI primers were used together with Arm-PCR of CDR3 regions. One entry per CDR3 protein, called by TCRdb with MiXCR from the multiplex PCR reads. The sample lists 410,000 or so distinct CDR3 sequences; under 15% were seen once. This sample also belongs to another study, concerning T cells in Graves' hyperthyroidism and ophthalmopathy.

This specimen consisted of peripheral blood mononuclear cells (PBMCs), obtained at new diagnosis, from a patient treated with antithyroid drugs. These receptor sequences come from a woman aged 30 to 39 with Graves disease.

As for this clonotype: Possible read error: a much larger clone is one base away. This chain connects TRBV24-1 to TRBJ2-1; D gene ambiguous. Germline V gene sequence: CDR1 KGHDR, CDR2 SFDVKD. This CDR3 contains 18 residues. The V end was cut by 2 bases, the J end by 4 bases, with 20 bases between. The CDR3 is CATSDWVQRRSPYNEQFF. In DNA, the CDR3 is TGTGCCACCAGTGATTGGGTCCAGAGGCGGAGCCCTTACAATGAGCAGTTCTTC.

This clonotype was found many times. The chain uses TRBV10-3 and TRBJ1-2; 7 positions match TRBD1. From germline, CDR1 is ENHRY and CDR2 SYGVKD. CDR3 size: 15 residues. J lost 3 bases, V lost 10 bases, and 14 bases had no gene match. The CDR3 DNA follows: TGTGCCACCAAGGTTACAGGGGACTCGCACTATGGCTACACCTTC. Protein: CATKVTGDSHYGYTF.

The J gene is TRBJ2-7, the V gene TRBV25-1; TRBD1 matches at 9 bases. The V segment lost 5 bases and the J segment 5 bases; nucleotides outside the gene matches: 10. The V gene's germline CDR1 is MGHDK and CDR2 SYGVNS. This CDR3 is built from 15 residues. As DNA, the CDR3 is TGTGCCAGCAGTTCCCCGACAGGGACAGGGAACGAGCAGTACTTC. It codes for CASSSPTGTGNEQYF.

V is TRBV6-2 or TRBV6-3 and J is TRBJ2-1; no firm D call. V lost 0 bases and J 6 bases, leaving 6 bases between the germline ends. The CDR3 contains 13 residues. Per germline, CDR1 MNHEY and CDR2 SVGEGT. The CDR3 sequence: CASSYSARNEQFF. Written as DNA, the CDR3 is TGTGCCAGCAGTTACTCAGCGCGCAATGAGCAGTTCTTC.

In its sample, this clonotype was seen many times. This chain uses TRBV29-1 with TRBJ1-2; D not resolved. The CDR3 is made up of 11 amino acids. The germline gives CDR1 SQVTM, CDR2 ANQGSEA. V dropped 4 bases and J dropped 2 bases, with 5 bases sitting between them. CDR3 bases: TGCAGCGTTGGGCAGAACTATGGCTACACCTTC. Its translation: CSVGQNYGYTF.

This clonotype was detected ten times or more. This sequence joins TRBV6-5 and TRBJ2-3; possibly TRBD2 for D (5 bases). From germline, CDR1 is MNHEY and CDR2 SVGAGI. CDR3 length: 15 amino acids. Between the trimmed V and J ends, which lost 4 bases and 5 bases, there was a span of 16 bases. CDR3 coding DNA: TGTGCCAGCAGTTTTGGACCCCCCGCGGGAGATACGCAGTATTTT. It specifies CASSFGPPAGDTQYF.

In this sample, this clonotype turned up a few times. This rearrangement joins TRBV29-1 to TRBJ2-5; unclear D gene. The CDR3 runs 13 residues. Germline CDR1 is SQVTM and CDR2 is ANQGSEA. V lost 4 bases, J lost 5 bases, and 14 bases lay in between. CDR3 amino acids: CSVVRPDSETQYF. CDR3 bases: TGCAGCGTTGTAAGGCCTGACTCCGAGACCCAGTACTTC.

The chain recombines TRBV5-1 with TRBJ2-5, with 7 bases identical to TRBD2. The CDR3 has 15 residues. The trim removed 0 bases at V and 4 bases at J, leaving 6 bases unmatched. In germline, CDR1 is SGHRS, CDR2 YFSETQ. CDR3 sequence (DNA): TGCGCCAGCAGCTTGGCCCGGGGAGGGGCAGAGACCCAGTACTTC. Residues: CASSLARGGAETQYF.

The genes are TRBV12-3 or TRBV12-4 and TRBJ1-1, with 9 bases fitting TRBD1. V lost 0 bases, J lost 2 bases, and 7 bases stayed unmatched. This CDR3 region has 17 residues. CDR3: CASSLANRGRSNTEAFF. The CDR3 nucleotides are TGTGCCAGCAGTTTAGCCAACAGGGGGCGGTCAAACACTGAAGCTTTCTTT.

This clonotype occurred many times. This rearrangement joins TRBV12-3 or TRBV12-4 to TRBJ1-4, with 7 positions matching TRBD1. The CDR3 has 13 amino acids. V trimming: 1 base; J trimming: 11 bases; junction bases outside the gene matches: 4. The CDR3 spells CASSLGQGGKLFF. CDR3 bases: TGTGCCAGCAGTTTAGGACAGGGCGGGAAACTGTTTTTT.

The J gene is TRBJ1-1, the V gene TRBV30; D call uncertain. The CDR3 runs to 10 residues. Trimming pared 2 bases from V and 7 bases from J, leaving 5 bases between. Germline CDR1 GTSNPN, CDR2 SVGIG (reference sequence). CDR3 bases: TGTGCCTGGAGTAAACATGAAGCTTTCTTT. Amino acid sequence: CAWSKHEAFF. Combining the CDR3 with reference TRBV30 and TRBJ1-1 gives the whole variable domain SQTIHQWPATLVQPVGSPLSLECTVEGTSNPNLYWYRQAAGRGLQLLFYSVGIGQISSEVPQNLSASRPQDRQFILSSKKLLLSDSGFYLCAWSKHEAFFGQGTRLTVV.

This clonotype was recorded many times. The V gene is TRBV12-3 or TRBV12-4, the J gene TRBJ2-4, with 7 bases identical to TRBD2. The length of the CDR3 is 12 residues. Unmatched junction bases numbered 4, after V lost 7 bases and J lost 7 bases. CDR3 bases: TGTGCCAGCAATGGCGGGAGTAACATTCAGTACTTC. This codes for CASNGGSNIQYF.

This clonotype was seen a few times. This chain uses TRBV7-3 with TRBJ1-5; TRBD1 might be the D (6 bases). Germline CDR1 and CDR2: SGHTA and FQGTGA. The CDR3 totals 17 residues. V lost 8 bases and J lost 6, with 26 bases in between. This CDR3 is CASRPGADGRVGQPQHF. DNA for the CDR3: TGTGCCAGCCGTCCGGGGGCCGACGGGAGGGTCGGTCAGCCCCAGCATTTT.

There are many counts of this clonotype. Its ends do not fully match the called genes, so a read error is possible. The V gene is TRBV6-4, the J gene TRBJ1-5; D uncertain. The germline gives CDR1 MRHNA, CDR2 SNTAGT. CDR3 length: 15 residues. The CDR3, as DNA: TGTGCCAGCAGTTACTCGAGTCATAGCAATCAGCCCCAGCATTTT. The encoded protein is CASSYSSHSNQPQHF.

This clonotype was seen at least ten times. The CDR3 here is CASSDGTGGTGQPQHF. For the CDR3, the DNA is TGTGCCAGCAGTGACGGGACAGGGGGAACGGGCCAGCCCCAGCATTTT. V is TRBV2 and J is TRBJ1-5, with 11 positions matching TRBD1. The germline V gene encodes CDR1 SNHLY and CDR2 FYNNEI. V shed 3 bases, J shed 7 bases, and the junction held 8 bases outside the gene matches. The CDR3 is made up of 16 amino acids. The full variable domain, with the rest looked up from reference TRBV2 and TRBJ1-5, is EPEVTQTPSHQVTQMGQEVILRCVPISNHLYFYWYRQILGQKVEFLVSFYNNEISEKSEIFDDQFSVERPDGSNFTLKIRSTKLEDSAMYFCASSDGTGGTGQPQHFGDGTRLSIL.

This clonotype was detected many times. The CDR3 DNA reads as TGTGCCACCTTATCCCCCGGGAGCTCCTACGAGCAGTACTTC. Translated: CATLSPGSSYEQYF. The J gene is TRBJ2-7, the V gene TRBV6-1; D might be TRBD2 (6 bases). V lost 10 bases, J lost 0 bases, and 16 bases lay in between. Germline CDR1 MNHNS, CDR2 SASEGT. This CDR3 comprises 14 residues.

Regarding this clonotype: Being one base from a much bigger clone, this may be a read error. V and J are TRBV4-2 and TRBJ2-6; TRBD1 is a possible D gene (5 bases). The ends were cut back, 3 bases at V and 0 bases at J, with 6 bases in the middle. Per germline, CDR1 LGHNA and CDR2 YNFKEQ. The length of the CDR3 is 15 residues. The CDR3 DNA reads TGTGCCAGCAGCCACGACAGCTCTGGGGCCAACGTCCTGACTTTC. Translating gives CASSHDSSGANVLTF.

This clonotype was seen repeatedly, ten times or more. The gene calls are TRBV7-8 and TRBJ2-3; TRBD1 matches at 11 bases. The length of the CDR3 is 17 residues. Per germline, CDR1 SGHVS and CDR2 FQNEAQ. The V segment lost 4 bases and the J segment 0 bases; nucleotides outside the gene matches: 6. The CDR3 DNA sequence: TGTGCCAGCAGCTACCCCGGACAGGGGGCGAGCACAGATACGCAGTATTTT. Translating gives CASSYPGQGASTDTQYF.

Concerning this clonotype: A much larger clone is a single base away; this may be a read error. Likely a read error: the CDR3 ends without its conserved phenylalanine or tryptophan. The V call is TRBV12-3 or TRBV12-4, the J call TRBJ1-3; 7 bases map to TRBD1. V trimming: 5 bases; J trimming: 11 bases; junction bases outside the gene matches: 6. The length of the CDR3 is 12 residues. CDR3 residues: CASSGQVLAIYS. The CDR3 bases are TGTGCCAGCAGTGGACAGGTCCTCGCCATATATTCT.

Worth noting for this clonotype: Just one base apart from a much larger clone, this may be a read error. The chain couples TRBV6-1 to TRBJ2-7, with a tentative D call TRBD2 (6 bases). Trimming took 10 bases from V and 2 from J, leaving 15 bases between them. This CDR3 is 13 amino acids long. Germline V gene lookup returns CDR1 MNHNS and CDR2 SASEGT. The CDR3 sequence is CATRISGTYEQYF. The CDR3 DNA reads TGTGCCACCAGGATTAGCGGAACCTACGAGCAGTACTTC.

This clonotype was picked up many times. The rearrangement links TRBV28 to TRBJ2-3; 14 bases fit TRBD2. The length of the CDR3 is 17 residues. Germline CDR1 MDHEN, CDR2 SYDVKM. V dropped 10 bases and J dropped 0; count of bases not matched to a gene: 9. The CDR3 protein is CATGGLAGVSSTDTQYF. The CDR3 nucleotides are TGTGCCACCGGGGGACTAGCGGGAGTTTCAAGCACAGATACGCAGTATTTT.

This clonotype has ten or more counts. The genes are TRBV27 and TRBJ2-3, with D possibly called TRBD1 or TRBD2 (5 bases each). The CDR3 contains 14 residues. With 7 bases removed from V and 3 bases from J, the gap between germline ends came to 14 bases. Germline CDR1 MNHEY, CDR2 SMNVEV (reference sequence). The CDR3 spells CASNKLGETDTQYF. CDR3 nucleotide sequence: TGTGCCAGCAATAAACTGGGGGAGACAGATACGCAGTATTTT.

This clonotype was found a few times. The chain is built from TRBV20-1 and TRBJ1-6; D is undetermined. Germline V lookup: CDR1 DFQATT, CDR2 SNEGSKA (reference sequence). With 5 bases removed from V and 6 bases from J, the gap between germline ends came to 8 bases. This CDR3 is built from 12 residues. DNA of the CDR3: TGCAGTGCTGGGGAGGGTAATTCACCCCTCCACTTT. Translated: CSAGEGNSPLHF.

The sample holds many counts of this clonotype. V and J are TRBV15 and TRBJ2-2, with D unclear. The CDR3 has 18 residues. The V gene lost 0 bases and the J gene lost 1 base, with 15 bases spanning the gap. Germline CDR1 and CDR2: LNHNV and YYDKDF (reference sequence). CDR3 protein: CATSRDLSDGGNTGELFF. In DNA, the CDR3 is TGTGCCACCAGCAGAGATCTCAGTGATGGCGGGAACACCGGGGAGCTGTTTTTT.

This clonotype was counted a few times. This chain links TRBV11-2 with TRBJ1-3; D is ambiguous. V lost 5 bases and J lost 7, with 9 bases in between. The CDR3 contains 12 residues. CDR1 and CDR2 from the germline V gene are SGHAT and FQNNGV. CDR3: CASSPDFNTIYF. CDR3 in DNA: TGTGCCAGCAGCCCGGATTTCAACACCATATATTTT. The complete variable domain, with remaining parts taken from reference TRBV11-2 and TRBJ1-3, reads EAGVAQSPRYKIIEKRQSVAFWCNPISGHATLYWYQQILGQGPKLLIQFQNNGVVDDSQLPKDRFSAERLKGVDSTLKIQPAKLEDSAVYLCASSPDFNTIYFGEGSWLTVV.

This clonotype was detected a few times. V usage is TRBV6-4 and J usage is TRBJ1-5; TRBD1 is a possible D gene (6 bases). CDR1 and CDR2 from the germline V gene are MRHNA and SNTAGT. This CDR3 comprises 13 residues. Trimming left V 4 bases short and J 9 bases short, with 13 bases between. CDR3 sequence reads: CASSAGADRPQHF. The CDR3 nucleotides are TGTGCCAGCAGTGCGGGGGCGGACCGGCCCCAGCATTTT.

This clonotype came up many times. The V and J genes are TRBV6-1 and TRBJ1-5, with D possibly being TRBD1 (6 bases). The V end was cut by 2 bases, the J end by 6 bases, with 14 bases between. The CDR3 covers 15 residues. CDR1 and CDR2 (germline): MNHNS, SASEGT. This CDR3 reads CASSERGTTSQPQHF. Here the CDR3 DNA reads TGTGCCAGCAGTGAAAGGGGGACGACGAGTCAGCCCCAGCATTTT.